This entry is about one T cell receptor (beta chain). This sample is drawn from a study of shared clonotypes between healthy human individuals. Study-wide context: The study used three CD4 naive, three CD4 memory, two CD8 naive and one CD8 memory plate per donor.

TCRdb's table, derived via immunoSEQ multiplex PCR, lists solely in-frame clones and lacks some. The sample carries about 1.5 million clones, approximately 98% recorded once. Germline CDR1 reads LGHNA; CDR2 reads YNFKEQ. V shed 1 base and J 2 bases; nucleotides not matched to a gene: 6. This CDR3 has 16 amino acids. The sample was naive CD4+ T cells sorted from blood. Subset in this sample: CD45RA+ positively selected. The chain links TRBV4-2 to TRBJ2-7, with 9 bases fitting TRBD2. This TCR came from a man younger than 45 in good health. CDR3 residues: CASSQVVTSGAYEQYF. Here the CDR3 DNA reads TGTGCCAGCAGCCAAGTCGTGACTAGCGGAGCCTACGAGCAGTACTTC.